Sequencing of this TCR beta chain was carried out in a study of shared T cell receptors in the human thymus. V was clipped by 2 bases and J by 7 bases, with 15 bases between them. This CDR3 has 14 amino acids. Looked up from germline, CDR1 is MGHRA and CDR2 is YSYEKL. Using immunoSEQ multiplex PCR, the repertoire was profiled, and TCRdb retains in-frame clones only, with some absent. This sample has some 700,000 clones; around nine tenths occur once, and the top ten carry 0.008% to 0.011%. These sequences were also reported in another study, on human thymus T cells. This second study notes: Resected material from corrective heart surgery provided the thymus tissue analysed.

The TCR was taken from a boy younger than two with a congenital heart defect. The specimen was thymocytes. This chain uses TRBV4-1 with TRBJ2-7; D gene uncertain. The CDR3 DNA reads TGCGCCAGCAGCCAATTATCGGTTAACCCTGAGCAGTACTTC. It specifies CASSQLSVNPEQYF.